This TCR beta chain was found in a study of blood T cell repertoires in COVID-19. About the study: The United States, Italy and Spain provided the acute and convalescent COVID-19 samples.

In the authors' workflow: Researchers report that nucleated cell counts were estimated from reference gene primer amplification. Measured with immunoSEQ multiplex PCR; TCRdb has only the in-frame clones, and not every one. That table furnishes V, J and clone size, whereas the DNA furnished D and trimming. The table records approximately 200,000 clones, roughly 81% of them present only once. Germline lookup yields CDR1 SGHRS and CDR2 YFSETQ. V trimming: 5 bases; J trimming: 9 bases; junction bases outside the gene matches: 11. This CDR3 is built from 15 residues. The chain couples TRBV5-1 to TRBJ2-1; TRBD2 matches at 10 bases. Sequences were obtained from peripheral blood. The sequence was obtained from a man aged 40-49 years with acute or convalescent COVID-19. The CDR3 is CASSALAGVEGEQFF. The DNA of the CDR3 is TGCGCCAGCAGTGCCCTAGCGGGGGTGGAGGGTGAGCAGTTCTTC.